The rows below give T cell receptor beta chains drawn from one sample of a study of T cell responses to AZD1222 COVID-19 vaccine. The data were produced by immunoSEQ multiplex PCR, yet TCRdb's version contains in-frame clones alone and is incomplete. The sample includes some 120,000 clones, about 90% of them seen just once. The sequences come from peripheral blood, collected on day 0 of AZD1222 vaccination. The source is an adult in good health. CDR3s leave out the opening cysteine and the closing phenylalanine or tryptophan. Clone size is stated in some rows and not others, as once, few, many or a class when expanded.

cdr3_length j_call v_call clone_size cdr3_aa
11 TRBJ2-5 TRBV9 - ASSVDREETQY
10 TRBJ2-7 TRBV6-5 - ACGTGPYEQY
9 TRBJ1-1 TRBV19 - ASSKRGEAF
13 TRBJ1-6 TRBV6-5 - ASSLRRLDNSPLH
11 TRBJ1-2 TRBV15 few ATSREEGGGYT
12 TRBJ2-7 TRBV11-2 - ASSFGAGAGEQY
11 TRBJ1-6 TRBV3-1/TRBV3-2 - ASSQGGNSPLH
13 TRBJ1-1 TRBV9 once ASSPTRGGTPEAF
12 TRBJ2-1 TRBV5-1 - ASRVAGDYNEQF
10 TRBJ2-1 TRBV6-6 - ASRPEGNEQF
10 TRBJ2-1 TRBV6-5 - AILSGQNEQF
13 TRBJ1-6 TRBV3-1/TRBV3-2 - ASSQQTGLISPLH
10 TRBJ2-2 TRBV7-9 few ASSLGREELF
14 TRBJ2-3 TRBV7-3 - ASSLPTSGGTDTQY
16 TRBJ2-6 TRBV28 - ASSFAEGARPGANVLT
13 TRBJ1-2 TRBV7-2 - ASSSAGTGQYGYT
13 TRBJ1-5 TRBV5-1 - ASSPSGTGNQPQH
12 TRBJ1-5 TRBV6-7 - ASSYPGQVLAQH
15 TRBJ2-3 TRBV6-1 few ASSVLAGGGRTDTQY
14 TRBJ2-1 TRBV11-2 - ASSLVVGGGYNEQF
12 TRBJ2-3 TRBV5-1 - ASSLGSSPNTQY
11 TRBJ1-5 TRBV19 - ASSIGVNQPQH
16 TRBJ2-2 TRBV7-2 - ASSLGAGTSRSSGELF
8 TRBJ1-2 TRBV29-1 - SVNGYGYT
10 TRBJ2-1 TRBV5-8 - ASSKFLAAEF
11 TRBJ1-3 TRBV20-1 - SASTVSGNTIY
16 TRBJ2-6 TRBV3-1/TRBV3-2 - ASSQAGTGGPGANVLT
11 TRBJ1-2 TRBV5-1 - ASSLDLGRGYT
16 TRBJ2-6 TRBV27 - ASSGLPTTSSGANVLT
10 TRBJ2-3 TRBV27 - ASRGVTDTQY
12 TRBJ1-1 TRBV30 - AWDPPTENTEAF
12 TRBJ2-2 TRBV29-1 few SSSGGGTSGELF
13 TRBJ1-4 TRBV10-1 - ATDQGGETNEKLF
12 TRBJ1-2 TRBV19 - ASSIGDLLDGYT
13 TRBJ1-2 TRBV28 once ASSLFPGQGNGYT
16 TRBJ1-6 TRBV5-1 - ASSLDSQGSSYNSPLH
10 TRBJ2-1 TRBV7-3 once ASSSGANEQF
13 TRBJ2-3 TRBV3-1/TRBV3-2 - ASSPGTFSTDTQY
14 TRBJ1-5 TRBV28 few ASSLSSRFSNQPQH
10 TRBJ1-1 TRBV27 few ASRRGQGEAF
15 TRBJ1-4 TRBV3-1/TRBV3-2 - ASSLINPTGVGEKLF
14 TRBJ2-3 TRBV3-1/TRBV3-2 - ASSQVVREPGDTQY
12 TRBJ1-1 TRBV5-5 - ASSLLTGGNEAF